The entry that follows covers one TCR beta chain sequence. The sample is drawn from a study of blood T cell repertoires in COVID-19. Whole-study context: T cells, B-cell-depleted T cells, or PBMCs provided the cDNA or gDNA that served as material.

TCRdb's copy holds only in-frame clones and misses some; the assay was immunoSEQ multiplex PCR. In the table there are over 150,000 clones, 90% of which are singletons. The CDR3 length is 14 residues. Germline V gene lookup returns CDR1 SGHRS and CDR2 YFSETQ. The junction had 2 bases not matched to a gene; V was cut back by 1 base and J by 7 bases. The V gene is TRBV5-1, the J gene TRBJ2-1, with 10 bases identical to TRBD2. The source of this sequence is a man in his fifties with acute or convalescent COVID-19. Specimen: peripheral blood. The CDR3 region is CASSLKLAGNEQFF. DNA for the CDR3: TGCGCCAGCAGCTTGAAACTAGCGGGGAATGAGCAGTTCTTC.